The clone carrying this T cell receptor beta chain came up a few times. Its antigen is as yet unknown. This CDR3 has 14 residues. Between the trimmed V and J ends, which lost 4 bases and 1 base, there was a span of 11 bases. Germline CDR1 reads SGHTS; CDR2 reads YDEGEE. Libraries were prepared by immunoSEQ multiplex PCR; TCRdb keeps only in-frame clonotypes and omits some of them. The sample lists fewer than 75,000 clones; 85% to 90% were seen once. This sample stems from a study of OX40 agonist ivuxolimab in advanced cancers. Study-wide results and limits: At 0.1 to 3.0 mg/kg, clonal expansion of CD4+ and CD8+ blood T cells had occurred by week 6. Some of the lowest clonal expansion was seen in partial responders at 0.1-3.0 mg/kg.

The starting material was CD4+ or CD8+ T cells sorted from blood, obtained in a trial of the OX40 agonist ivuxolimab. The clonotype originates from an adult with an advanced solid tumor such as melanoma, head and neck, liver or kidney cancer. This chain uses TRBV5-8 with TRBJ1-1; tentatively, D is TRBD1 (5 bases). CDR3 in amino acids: CASSLYQGNTEAFF. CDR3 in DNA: TGTGCCAGCAGCCTTTATCAGGGGAACACTGAAGCTTTCTTT.